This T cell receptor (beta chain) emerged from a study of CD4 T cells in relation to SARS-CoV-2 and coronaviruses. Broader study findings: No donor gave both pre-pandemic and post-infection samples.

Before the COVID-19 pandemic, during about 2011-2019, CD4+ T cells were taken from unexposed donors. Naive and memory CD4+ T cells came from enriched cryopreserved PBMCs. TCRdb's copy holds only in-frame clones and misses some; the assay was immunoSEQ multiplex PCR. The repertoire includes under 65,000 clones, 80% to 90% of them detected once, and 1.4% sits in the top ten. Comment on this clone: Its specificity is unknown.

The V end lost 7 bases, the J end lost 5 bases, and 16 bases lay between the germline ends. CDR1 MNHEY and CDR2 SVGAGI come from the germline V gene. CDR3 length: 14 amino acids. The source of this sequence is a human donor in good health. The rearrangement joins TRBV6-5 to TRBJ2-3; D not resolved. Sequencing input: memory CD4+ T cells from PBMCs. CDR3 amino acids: CASTPGSFEDTQYF. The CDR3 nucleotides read TGTGCCAGCACGCCAGGCTCGTTCGAAGATACGCAGTATTTT.